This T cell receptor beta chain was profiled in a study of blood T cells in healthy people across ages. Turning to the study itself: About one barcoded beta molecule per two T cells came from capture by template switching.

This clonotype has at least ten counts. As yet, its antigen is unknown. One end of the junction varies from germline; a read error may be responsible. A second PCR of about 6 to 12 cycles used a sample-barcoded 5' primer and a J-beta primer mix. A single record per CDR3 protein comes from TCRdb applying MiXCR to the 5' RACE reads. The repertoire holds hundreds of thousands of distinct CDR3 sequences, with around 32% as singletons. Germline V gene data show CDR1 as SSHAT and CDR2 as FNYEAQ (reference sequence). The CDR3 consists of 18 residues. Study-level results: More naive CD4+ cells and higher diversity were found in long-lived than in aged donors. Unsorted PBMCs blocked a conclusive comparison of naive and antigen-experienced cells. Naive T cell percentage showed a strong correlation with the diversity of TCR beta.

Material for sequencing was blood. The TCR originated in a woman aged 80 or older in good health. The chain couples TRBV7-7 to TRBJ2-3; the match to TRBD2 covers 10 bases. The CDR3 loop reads CASSFYPLAGASTDTQYF. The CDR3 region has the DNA TGTGCTAGCAGCTTTTACCCCCTAGCGGGGGCCAGCACAGATACGCAGTATTTT.